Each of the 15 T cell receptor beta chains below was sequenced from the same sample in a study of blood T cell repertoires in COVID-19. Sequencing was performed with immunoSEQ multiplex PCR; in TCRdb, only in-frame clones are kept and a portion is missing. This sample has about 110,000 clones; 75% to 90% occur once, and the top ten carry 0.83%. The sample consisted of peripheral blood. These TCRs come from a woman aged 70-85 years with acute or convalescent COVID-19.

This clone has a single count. This chain's CDR3 is CASSLIRGMEAFF. The CDR3 DNA reads TGTGCCAGCAGCTTGATACGGGGTATGGAAGCTTTCTTT. The chain is built from TRBV5-8 and TRBJ1-1; D is uncertain. The V gene lost 1 base and the J gene lost 8 bases, with 12 bases spanning the gap. The CDR3 consists of 13 residues. Germline loops: CDR1 SGHTS, CDR2 YDEGEE.

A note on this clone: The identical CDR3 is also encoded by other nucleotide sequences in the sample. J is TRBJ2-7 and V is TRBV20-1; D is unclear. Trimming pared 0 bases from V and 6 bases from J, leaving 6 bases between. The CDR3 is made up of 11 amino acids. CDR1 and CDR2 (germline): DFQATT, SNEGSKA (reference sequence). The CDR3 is CSARDLGEQYF. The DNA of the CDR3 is TGCAGTGCTAGAGATCTCGGCGAGCAGTACTTC.

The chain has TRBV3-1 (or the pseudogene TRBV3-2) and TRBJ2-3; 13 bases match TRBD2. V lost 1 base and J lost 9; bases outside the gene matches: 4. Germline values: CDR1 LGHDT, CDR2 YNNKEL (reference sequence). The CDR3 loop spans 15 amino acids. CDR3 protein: CASSQVTSGGGTQYF. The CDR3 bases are TGTGCCAGCAGCCAAGTCACTAGCGGGGGGGGGACGCAGTATTTT.

CDR3 sequence: CASSGQGPEAYEQYF. DNA of the CDR3: TGTGCCAGCAGCGGACAGGGCCCAGAGGCCTACGAGCAGTACTTC. The gene calls are TRBV7-8 and TRBJ2-7; 8 nucleotides align to TRBD1. Germline V gene sequence: CDR1 SGHVS, CDR2 FQNEAQ. V gave up 5 bases and J gave up 2 bases; unmatched junction bases: 8. This CDR3 spans 15 amino acids.

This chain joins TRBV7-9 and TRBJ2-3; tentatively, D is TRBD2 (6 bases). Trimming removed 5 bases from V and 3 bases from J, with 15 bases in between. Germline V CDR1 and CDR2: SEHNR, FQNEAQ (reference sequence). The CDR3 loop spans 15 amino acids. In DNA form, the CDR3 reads TGTGCCAGCAGCACCGGGACTCCCGGGACAGATACGCAGTATTTT. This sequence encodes CASSTGTPGTDTQYF.

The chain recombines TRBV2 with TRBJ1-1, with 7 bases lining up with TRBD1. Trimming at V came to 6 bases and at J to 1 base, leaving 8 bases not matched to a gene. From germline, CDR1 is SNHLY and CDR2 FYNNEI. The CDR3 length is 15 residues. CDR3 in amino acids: CASRSPTGRNTEAFF. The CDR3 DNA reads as TGTGCCAGCAGGAGTCCGACAGGGCGGAACACTGAAGCTTTCTTT.

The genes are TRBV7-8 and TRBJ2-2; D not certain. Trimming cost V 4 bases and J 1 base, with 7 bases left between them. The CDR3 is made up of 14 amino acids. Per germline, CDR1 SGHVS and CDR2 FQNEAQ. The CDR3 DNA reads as TGTGCCAGCAGCTCGACAAGGAACACCGGGGAGCTGTTTTTT. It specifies CASSSTRNTGELFF.

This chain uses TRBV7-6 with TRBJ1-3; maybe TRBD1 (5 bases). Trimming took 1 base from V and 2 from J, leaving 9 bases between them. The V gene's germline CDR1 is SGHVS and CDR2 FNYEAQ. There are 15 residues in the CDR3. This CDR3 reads CASSLGGDAGNTIYF. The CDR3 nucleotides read TGTGCCAGCAGCTTAGGCGGGGACGCTGGAAACACCATATATTTT. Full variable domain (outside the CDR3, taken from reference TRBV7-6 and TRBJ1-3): GAGVSQSPRYKVTKRGQDVALRCDPISGHVSLYWYRQALGQGPEFLTYFNYEAQQDKSGLPNDRFSAERPEGSISTLTIQRTEQRDSAMYRCASSLGGDAGNTIYFGEGSWLTVV.

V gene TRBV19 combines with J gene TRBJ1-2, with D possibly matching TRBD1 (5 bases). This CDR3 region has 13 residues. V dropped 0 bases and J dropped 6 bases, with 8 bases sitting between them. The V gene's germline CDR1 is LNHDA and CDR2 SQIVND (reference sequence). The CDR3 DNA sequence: TGTGCCAGTAGTATAGAGGGGCTTGATGGCTACACCTTC. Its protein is CASSIEGLDGYTF. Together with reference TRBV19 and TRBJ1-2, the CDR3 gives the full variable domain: DGGITQSPKYLFRKEGQNVTLSCEQNLNHDAMYWYRQDPGQGLRLIYYSQIVNDFQKGDIAEGYSVSREKKESFPLTVTSAQKNPTAFYLCASSIEGLDGYTFGSGTRLTVV.

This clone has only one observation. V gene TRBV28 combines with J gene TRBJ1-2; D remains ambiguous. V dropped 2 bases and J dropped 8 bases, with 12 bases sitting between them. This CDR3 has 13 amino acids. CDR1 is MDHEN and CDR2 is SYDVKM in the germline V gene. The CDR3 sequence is CASSLGVLGGYTF. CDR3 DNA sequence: TGTGCCAGCAGTTTAGGGGTACTAGGGGGCTACACCTTC.

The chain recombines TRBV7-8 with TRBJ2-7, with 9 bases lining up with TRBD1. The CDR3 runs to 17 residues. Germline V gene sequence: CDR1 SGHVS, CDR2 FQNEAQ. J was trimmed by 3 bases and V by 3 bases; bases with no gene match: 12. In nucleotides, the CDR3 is TGTGCCAGCAGCTTGACCGCTTGGGGACAGGGTTTCTACGAGCAGTACTTC. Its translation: CASSLTAWGQGFYEQYF.

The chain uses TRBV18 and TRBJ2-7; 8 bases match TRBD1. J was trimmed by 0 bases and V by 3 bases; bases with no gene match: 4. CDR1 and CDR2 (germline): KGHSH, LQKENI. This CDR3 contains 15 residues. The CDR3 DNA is TGTGCCAGCTCACCTCTGGGGACAGGCTCCTACGAGCAGTACTTC. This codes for CASSPLGTGSYEQYF.

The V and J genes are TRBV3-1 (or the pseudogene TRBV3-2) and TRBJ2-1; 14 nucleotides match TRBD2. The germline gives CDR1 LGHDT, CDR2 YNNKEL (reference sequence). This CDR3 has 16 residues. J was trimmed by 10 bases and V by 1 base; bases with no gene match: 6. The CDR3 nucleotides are TGTGCCAGCAGCCAAGGACTAGCGGGAGGGCCGGGAGAGCAGTTCTTC. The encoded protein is CASSQGLAGGPGEQFF.

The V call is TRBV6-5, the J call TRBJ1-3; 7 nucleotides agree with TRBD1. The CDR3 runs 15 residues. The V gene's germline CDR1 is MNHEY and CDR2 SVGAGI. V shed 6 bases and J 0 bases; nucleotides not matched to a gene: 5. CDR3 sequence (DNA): TGTGCCAGCAGACGAACAGGGGACTCTGGAAACACCATATATTTT. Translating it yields CASRRTGDSGNTIYF.

The CDR3 DNA reads TGTGCCAGCAGTTACACCCGGACAGGGCTTGGTGGCTACACCTTC. As protein: CASSYTRTGLGGYTF. This sequence joins TRBV6-6 and TRBJ1-2; 8 positions agree with TRBD1. Germline V gene lookup returns CDR1 MNHNY and CDR2 SVGAGI (reference sequence). After removal of 2 bases from V and 7 bases from J, the junction contained 9 bases not matched to a gene. CDR3 length equals 15 residues.